The text below deals with one TCR beta chain. This clonotype was observed many times. Its antigen remains undetermined. No per-base quality is available; no much larger clone lies one base away. V is shortened by 6 bases, J by 6 bases, and the region joining them spans 14 bases. CDR1 and CDR2 are read off the germline V gene as MNHNS and SASEGT. Its CDR3 holds 13 amino acids, cysteine through phenylalanine. Only the CDR3 region is kept as DNA, spanning 39 bases read in frame from base 1. Taken with the paper, the label for time point translates to: persistent/refractory GD, antithyroid drugs over 5 years with positive TRAb. RNA was extracted from PBMCs in TRIzol for both TCR sequencing and RNA sequencing. Graves' disease was diagnosed according to American Thyroid Association guidelines. Recruitment of patients was carried out at an endocrinology department in Xi'an, China. From each patient, approximately 9 milliliters of peripheral blood was collected into an EDTA anticoagulant tube. Ficoll Paque Plus density gradient separation was used to isolate PBMCs, and no additional T cell sorting was done. RNA quality was checked with an Agilent 2100 Bioanalyzer and agarose gel, and concentration with a NanoDrop 2000.

Libraries were built with multiplex PCR. Instrument on record: Illumina HiSeq 4000. CDR3 regions were amplified by Arm-PCR with iRepertoire HTBI primers to construct TCR beta libraries. Before sequencing, the PCR products underwent gel purification. Per the authors' processing: Gene usage analysis of CDR3 amino acid clonotypes relied on the roughly 60 TRBV and 15 or so TRBJ segments identified across samples. Filtered high-quality paired reads were merged into contigs using COPE and FqMerger. Contigs were aligned with BLAST to IMGT TRBV, TRBD and TRBJ reference genes, and CDR3 was defined per IMGT. Clonotypes above 0.1% frequency were classified as highly expanded clones. Shannon entropy served as the measure of repertoire diversity, while the Gini coefficient captured V-J evenness. A clonotype was considered public if more than one individual shared it. Through fastp at Q25 and MiXCR, TCRdb rebuilt clones from the public reads, retaining in-frame beta chains. A single entry per CDR3 protein holds the most common genes and DNA from its merged rows. These V and J calls are TCRdb output, not the study's own analysis. The sample includes about 470,000 distinct CDR3 sequences, with under 25% observed a single time. The ten largest clonotypes hold 7.8% of the sample.

The data originate from a study of regulatory T cells in long-lasting Graves disease listed by TCRdb under 2021. Notes on the research overall: Persistent Graves' disease was defined as persistently positive TSH receptor autoantibodies together with antithyroid drug treatment for over 5 years. This study used TCR sequencing and RNA sequencing of peripheral blood to compare persistent Graves' disease patients against newly diagnosed Graves' disease patients. The study was registered as a clinical trial and conducted in China. A total of about 33 samples underwent TCR sequencing: some 13 from persistent and some 20 from newly diagnosed Graves' disease patients. Persistent Graves' disease patients in the clinical cohort had taken antithyroid drugs for roughly 10 years on average.

Study-wide findings and limitations: Persistent disease showed preferential use of TRBV28, TRBJ1-2 and TRBJ2-5, whereas newly diagnosed disease favored TRBV20-1 and TRBJ2-1. Sequencing and analysis were restricted to the TCR beta chain. Only peripheral blood was studied, because thyroid tissue, the primary lesion, was inaccessible. Compared with newly diagnosed patients, patients with persistent Graves' disease had lower TCR Shannon entropy and fewer highly expanded clones, which suggests clonal expansion. As a limitation, the authors acknowledged that the small sample size may reduce accuracy. A larger number of public clonotypes was shared among persistent patients (about 2,700) than among newly diagnosed patients (more than 850).

This clonotype originated in a female donor with Graves disease. The source material was peripheral blood mononuclear cells (PBMCs), sampled when the disease was refractory, from a patient treated with antithyroid drugs. In this chain, TRBV6-1 is recombined with TRBJ1-1, with the D gene not clear enough to name. The CDR3 reads CASRTEERAEAFF. The DNA sequence is TGTGCCAGCAGAACCGAGGAAAGGGCTGAAGCTTTCTTT.